This entry concerns a single T cell receptor (beta chain). Gene names refer to mouse genes. The read halts 1 residue ahead of the CDR3 end, with the missing end drawn from the germline J gene. This record comes from a study of tissue T cells after allogeneic stem cell transplantation. Repertoires were generated with immunoSEQ multiplex PCR, while TCRdb's copy carries only in-frame clones and drops some. The sample has approximately 45,000 clones, about three quarters seen once. CDR1 is NNHNN and CDR2 is SYGAGS in the germline V gene (reference sequence). This CDR3 is 14 amino acids long. After removal of 3 bases from V and 1 base from J, the junction contained 3 bases not matched to a gene.

The TCR sequence derives from a pool of C57BL/6 mice in good health. This chain links TRBV13-2 with TRBJ2-7, with 8 bases matching TRBD1. Source material: sorted cells pooled from one or two spleens. The CDR3 protein is CASGAGTGSYEQYF. The part of the CDR3 DNA that was read is TGTGCCAGCGGTGCCGGGACAGGATCCTATGAACAGTAC.